The 4 T cell receptor beta chains reported below all come from one sample, sequenced in a study of T cells in Graves' hyperthyroidism and ophthalmopathy. Amplification targeted TCR beta CDR3 regions from RNA transcripts. A set of HTBI primers served as the primers for a first-round RT-PCR of the TCR CDR3. A single record per CDR3 protein comes from TCRdb applying MiXCR to the multiplex PCR reads. The data show a few hundred thousand distinct CDR3 sequences, roughly 18% seen once. Sequencing was carried out using blood. The receptors originated from a woman in her thirties or forties with Graves' ophthalmopathy.

This clonotype was detected many times. The chain combines TRBV19 with TRBJ2-7, with D perhaps TRBD2 (5 bases). V was cut by 5 bases and J by 1 base, with 12 bases left in between. This CDR3 contains 14 residues. Germline V gene data show CDR1 as LNHDA and CDR2 as SQIVND (reference sequence). CDR3 coding DNA: TGTGCCAGTAGTCTTAACGGGATATCCTACGAGCAGTACTTC. Protein sequence: CASSLNGISYEQYF.

The rearrangement links TRBV30 to TRBJ2-7; D gene uncertain. Trimming removed 0 bases from V and 3 bases from J, with 6 bases in between. The CDR3 covers 12 residues. Germline V lookup: CDR1 GTSNPN, CDR2 SVGIG (reference sequence). The DNA for the CDR3 is TGTGCCTGGAGTGTCGATGACTACGAGCAGTACTTC. Translating it yields CAWSVDDYEQYF. Together with reference TRBV30 and TRBJ2-7, the CDR3 gives the full variable domain: SQTIHQWPATLVQPVGSPLSLECTVEGTSNPNLYWYRQAAGRGLQLLFYSVGIGQISSEVPQNLSASRPQDRQFILSSKKLLLSDSGFYLCAWSVDDYEQYFGPGTRLTVT.

This clonotype has at least ten counts. The V call is TRBV20-1, the J call TRBJ2-4, with 9 bases fitting TRBD1. The V segment lost 0 bases and the J segment 7 bases; nucleotides outside the gene matches: 13. This CDR3 region has 17 residues. Per germline, CDR1 DFQATT and CDR2 SNEGSKA (reference sequence). As DNA, the CDR3 is TGCAGTGCTAGAGATCCGATCGGTACAGGGGGCTTGAACATTCAGTACTTC. Translated, it gives CSARDPIGTGGLNIQYF.

This clonotype was seen at least ten times. This chain connects TRBV5-4 to TRBJ2-6, with 9 bases matching TRBD1. The CDR3 sequence is 17 residues long. V was pared by 3 bases and J by 4 bases, with 8 bases of the junction left unmatched. Germline CDR1 is SGHNT and CDR2 is YYREEE (reference sequence). CDR3 in DNA: TGTGCCAGCAGCTGGGGACAGGGAACTTCAGGGGCCAACGTCCTGACTTTC. Its protein is CASSWGQGTSGANVLTF.